The sequence of this T cell receptor (beta chain) was determined in a study of T-cell reconstitution after alpha-beta-depleted transplantation in children. The CDR3 is 16 residues long. Germline CDR1 is SEHNR and CDR2 is FQNEAQ (reference sequence). The ends lost 7 bases at V and 2 bases at J; junction bases unmatched: 12. Points from the study as a whole: Reports say that about two months after transplant, the alpha-beta T cells came out of several hundred graft clones that had expanded. Some patients owed their high day-60 TCRbeta diversity to surviving recipient T cells and thymic progenitors. T-cell numbers and diversity one year post-transplant derived largely from freshly generated T cells.

Library preparation (for TCRbeta) was performed with unique molecular identifiers. TCRdb independently ran MiXCR on the PCR reads; one entry per CDR3 protein. The sample shows 200,000 to 300,000 distinct CDR3 sequences, roughly 23% of them seen only once. On this clonotype itself: What it recognizes is unknown.

Sequences were derived from PBMCs, sampled before TCRalphabeta/CD19-depleted stem cell transplant. The chain has TRBV7-9 and TRBJ2-3; 7 positions agree with TRBD2. This TCR was recovered from a girl aged 2 to 10 with Fanconi anemia, due to receive a stem cell transplant. CDR3 coding DNA: TGTGCCAGCAACCCACCCGCTAGCGGCCTCACAGATACGCAGTATTTT. Translating gives CASNPPASGLTDTQYF. The entire variable domain, with the rest obtained from reference TRBV7-9 and TRBJ2-3, is as follows: DTGVSQNPRHKITKRGQNVTFRCDPISEHNRLYWYRQTLGQGPEFLTYFQNEAQLEKSRLLSDRFSAERPKGSFSTLEIQRTEQGDSAMYLCASNPPASGLTDTQYFGPGTRLTVL.